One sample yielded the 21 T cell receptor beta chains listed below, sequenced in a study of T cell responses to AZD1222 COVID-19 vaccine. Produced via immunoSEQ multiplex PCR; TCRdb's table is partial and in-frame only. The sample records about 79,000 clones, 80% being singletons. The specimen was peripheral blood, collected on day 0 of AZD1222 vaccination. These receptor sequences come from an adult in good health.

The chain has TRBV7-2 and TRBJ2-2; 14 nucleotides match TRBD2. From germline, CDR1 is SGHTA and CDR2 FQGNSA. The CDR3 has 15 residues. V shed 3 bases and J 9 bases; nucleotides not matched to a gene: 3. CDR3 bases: TGTGCCAGCAGCTTGGGGACTAGCGGGAGCCGGGAGCTGTTTTTT. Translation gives CASSLGTSGSRELFF. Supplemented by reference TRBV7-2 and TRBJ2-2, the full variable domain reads GAGVSQSPSNKVTEKGKDVELRCDPISGHTALYWYRQSLGQGLEFLIYFQGNSAPDKSGLPSDRFSAERTGGSVSTLTIQRTQQEDSAVYLCASSLGTSGSRELFFGEGSRLTVL.

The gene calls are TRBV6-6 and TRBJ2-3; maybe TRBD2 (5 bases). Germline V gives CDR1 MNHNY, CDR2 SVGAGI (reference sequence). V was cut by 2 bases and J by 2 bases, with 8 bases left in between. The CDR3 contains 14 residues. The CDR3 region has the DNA TGTGCCAGCAGTTACCCGGGATCCACAGATACGCAGTATTTT. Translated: CASSYPGSTDTQYF.

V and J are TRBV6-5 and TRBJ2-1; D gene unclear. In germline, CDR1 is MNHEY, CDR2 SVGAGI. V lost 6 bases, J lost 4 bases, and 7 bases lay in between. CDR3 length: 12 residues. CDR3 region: CASRTDYNEQFF. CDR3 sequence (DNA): TGTGCCAGCAGGACGGATTACAATGAGCAGTTCTTC.

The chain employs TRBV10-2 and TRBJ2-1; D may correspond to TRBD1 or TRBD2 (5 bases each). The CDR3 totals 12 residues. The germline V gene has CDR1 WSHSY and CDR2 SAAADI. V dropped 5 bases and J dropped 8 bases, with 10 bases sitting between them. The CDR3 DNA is TGCGCCAGCAGTTCAACGGGGCATGAGCAGTTCTTC. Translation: CASSSTGHEQFF.

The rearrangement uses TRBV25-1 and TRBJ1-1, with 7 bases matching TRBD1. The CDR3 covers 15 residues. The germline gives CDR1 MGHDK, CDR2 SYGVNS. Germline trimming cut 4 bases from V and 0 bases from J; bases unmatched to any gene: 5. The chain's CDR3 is CASSAGTALNTEAFF. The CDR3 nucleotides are TGTGCCAGCAGTGCAGGGACAGCCTTGAACACTGAAGCTTTCTTT.

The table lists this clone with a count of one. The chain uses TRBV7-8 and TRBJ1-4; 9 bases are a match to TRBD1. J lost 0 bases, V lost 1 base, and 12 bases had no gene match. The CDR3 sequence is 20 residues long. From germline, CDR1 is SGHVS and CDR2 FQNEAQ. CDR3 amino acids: CASSLGSQGAAFSTNEKLFF. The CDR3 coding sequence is TGTGCCAGCAGCTTAGGGTCACAGGGGGCCGCGTTCTCAACTAATGAAAAACTGTTTTTT.

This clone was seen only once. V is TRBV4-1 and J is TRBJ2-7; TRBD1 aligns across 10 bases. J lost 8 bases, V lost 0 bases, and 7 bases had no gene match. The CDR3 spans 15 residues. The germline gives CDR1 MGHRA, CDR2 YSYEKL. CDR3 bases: TGCGCCAGCAGCCAAGAGGGACAGGGGACCCTCAAGCAGTACTTC. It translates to CASSQEGQGTLKQYF.

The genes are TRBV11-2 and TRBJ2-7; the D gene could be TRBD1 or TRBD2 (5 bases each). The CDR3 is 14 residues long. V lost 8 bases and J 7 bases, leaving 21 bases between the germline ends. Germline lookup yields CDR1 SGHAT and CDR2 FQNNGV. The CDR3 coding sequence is TGTGCCAGCGCTAGCTTTAACAGGCCGCTGGAGCAGTACTTC. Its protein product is CASASFNRPLEQYF.

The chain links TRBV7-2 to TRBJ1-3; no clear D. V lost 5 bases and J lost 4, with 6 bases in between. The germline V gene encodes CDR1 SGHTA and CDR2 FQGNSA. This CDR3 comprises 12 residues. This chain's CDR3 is CASSLQGNTIYF. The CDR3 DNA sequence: TGTGCCAGCAGCCTTCAGGGAAACACCATATATTTT.

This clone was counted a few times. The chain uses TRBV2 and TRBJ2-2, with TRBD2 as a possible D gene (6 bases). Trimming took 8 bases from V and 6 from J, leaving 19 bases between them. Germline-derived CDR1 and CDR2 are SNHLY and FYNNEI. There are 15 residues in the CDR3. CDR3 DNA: TGTGCCAGCGGAGGGCACGGACTGGCGGCCGGGGAGCTGTTTTTT. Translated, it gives CASGGHGLAAGELFF. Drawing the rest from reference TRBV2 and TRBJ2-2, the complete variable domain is EPEVTQTPSHQVTQMGQEVILRCVPISNHLYFYWYRQILGQKVEFLVSFYNNEISEKSEIFDDQFSVERPDGSNFTLKIRSTKLEDSAMYFCASGGHGLAAGELFFGEGSRLTVL.

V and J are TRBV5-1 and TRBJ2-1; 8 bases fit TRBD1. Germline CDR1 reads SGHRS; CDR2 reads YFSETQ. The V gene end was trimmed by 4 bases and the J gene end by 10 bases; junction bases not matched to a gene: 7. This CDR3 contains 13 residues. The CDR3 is CASSQTGVWEQFF. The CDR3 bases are TGCGCCAGCAGCCAGACAGGGGTATGGGAGCAGTTCTTC. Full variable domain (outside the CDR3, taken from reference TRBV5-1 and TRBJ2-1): KAGVTQTPRYLIKTRGQQVTLSCSPISGHRSVSWYQQTPGQGLQFLFEYFSETQRNKGNFPGRFSGRQFSNSRSEMNVSTLELGDSALYLCASSQTGVWEQFFGPGTRLTVL.

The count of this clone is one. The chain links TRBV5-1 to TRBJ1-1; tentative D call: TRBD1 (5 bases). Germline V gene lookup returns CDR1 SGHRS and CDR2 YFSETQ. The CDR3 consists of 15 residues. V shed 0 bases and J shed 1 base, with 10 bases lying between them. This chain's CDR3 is CASSLGGTSNTEAFF. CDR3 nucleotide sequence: TGCGCCAGCAGCTTGGGTGGGACTTCGAACACTGAAGCTTTCTTT. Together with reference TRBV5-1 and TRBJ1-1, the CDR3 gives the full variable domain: KAGVTQTPRYLIKTRGQQVTLSCSPISGHRSVSWYQQTPGQGLQFLFEYFSETQRNKGNFPGRFSGRQFSNSRSEMNVSTLELGDSALYLCASSLGGTSNTEAFFGQGTRLTVV.

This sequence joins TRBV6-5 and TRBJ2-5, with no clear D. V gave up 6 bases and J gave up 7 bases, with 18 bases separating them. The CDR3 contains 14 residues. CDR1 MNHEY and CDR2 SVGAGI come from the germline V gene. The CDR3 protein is CASSYGSYSGTQYF. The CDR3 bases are TGTGCCAGCAGCTATGGCTCCTACTCGGGGACCCAGTACTTC.

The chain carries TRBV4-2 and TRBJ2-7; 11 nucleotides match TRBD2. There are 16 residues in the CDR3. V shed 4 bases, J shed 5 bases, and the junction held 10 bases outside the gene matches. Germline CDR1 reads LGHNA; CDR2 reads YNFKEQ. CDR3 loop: CASSLGLAGGNHEQYF. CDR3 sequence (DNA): TGTGCCAGCAGCCTGGGCCTAGCGGGAGGTAACCACGAGCAGTACTTC.

CDR3 bases: TGTGCCAGCGGCGGGATCGGGGAGACCCAGTACTTC. As protein: CASGGIGETQYF. The V call is TRBV9, the J call TRBJ2-5, with a possible D match to TRBD2 (6 bases). Germline CDR1 and CDR2: SGDLS and YYNGEE. V dropped 7 bases and J dropped 5 bases, with 12 bases sitting between them. CDR3 length: 12 residues. The variable domain in full, with the rest retrieved from reference TRBV9 and TRBJ2-5, is DSGVTQTPKHLITATGQRVTLRCSPRSGDLSVYWYQQSLDQGLQFLIQYYNGEERAKGNILERFSAQQFPDLHSELNLSSLELGDSALYFCASGGIGETQYFGPGTRLLVL.

The CDR3 is CASRAGTGFVAGELFF. The CDR3 nucleotides read TGTGCCAGCAGGGCCGGGACAGGGTTTGTCGCCGGGGAGCTGTTTTTT. This chain joins TRBV5-6 and TRBJ2-2, with TRBD1 matching over 9 bases. V lost 5 bases to trimming and J lost 6 bases; unmatched junction nucleotides: 11. The CDR3 has 16 residues. Germline CDR1 SGHDT, CDR2 YYEEEE.

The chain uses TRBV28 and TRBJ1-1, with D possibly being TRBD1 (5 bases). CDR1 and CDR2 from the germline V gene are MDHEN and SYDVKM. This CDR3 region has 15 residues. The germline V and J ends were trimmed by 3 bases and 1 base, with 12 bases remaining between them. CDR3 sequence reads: CASSLPLTGNTEAFF. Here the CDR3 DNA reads TGTGCCAGCAGTTTGCCTCTTACAGGGAACACTGAAGCTTTCTTT.

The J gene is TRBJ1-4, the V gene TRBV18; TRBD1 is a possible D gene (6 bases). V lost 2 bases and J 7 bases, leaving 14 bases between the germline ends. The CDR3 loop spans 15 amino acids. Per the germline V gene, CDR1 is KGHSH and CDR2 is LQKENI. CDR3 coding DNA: TGTGCCAGCTCACCAGCGGGGGCAAGGGTTGAAAAACTGTTTTTT. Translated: CASSPAGARVEKLFF.

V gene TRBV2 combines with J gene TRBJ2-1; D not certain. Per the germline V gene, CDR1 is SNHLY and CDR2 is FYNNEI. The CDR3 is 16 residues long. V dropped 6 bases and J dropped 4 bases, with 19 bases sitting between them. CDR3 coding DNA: TGTGCCAGCAGCCTATCCGCAGGTGGGTTATACAATGAGCAGTTCTTC. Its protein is CASSLSAGGLYNEQFF.

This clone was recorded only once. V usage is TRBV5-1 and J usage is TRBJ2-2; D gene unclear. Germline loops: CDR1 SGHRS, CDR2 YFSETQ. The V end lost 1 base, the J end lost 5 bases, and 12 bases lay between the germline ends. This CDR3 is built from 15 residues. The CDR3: CASSLNSFGTGELFF. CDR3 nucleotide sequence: TGCGCCAGCAGCTTGAACTCCTTTGGGACCGGGGAGCTGTTTTTT.

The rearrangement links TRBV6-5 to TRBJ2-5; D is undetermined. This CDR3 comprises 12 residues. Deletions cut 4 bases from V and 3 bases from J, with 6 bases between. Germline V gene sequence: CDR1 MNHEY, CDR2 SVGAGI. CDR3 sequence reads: CASSSSEETQYF. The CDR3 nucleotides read TGTGCCAGCAGTTCAAGCGAAGAGACCCAGTACTTC.